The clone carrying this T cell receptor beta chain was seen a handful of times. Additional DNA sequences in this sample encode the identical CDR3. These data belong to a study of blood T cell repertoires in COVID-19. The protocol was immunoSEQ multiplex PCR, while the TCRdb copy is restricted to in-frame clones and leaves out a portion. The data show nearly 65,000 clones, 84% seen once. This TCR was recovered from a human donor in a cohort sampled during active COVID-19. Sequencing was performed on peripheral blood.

The CDR3 loop reads CASSEAGGTDTQYF. The CDR3 nucleotides read TGTGCCAGCAGTGAAGCGGGGGGCACAGATACGCAGTATTTT. V usage is TRBV6-4 and J usage is TRBJ2-3; 8 nucleotides line up with TRBD2. The CDR3 contains 14 residues. V trimming: 3 bases; J trimming: 1 base; junction bases outside the gene matches: 0. CDR1 is MRHNA and CDR2 is SNTAGT in the germline V gene.